This passage covers 18 T cell receptor beta chains from one sample sequenced in a study of beta chain features in type 1 diabetes. Expressed TCRB transcripts were sequenced because the isolated RNA had all been reverse transcribed beforehand. Libraries were prepared by immunoSEQ multiplex PCR; TCRdb keeps only in-frame clonotypes and omits some of them. The sample holds 150,000 or so clones, just over 9% seen once. The sample was central memory CD4+ T cells from blood. The receptor set was obtained from a young woman in good health.

This clone was seen a handful of times. The chain combines TRBV14 with TRBJ1-1; 8 bases match TRBD1. The CDR3 covers 14 residues. Germline V gives CDR1 SGHDN, CDR2 FVKESK. The junction had 8 bases not matched to a gene; V was cut back by 6 bases and J by 5 bases. CDR3 residues: CASRVDRAWTEAFF. Here the CDR3 DNA reads TGTGCCAGCAGGGTGGACAGGGCATGGACTGAAGCTTTCTTT.

This clone was detected only a few times. The chain employs TRBV5-1 and TRBJ2-1; 11 bases line up with TRBD2. The CDR3 is made up of 15 amino acids. V shed 1 base, J shed 8 bases, and the junction held 5 bases outside the gene matches. The V gene's germline CDR1 is SGHRS and CDR2 YFSETQ. In DNA, the CDR3 is TGCGCCAGCAGCTTGCTGTCTAGCGGGGGGCATGAGCAGTTCTTC. Translated: CASSLLSSGGHEQFF. Full variable domain (remainder filled in from reference TRBV5-1 and TRBJ2-1): KAGVTQTPRYLIKTRGQQVTLSCSPISGHRSVSWYQQTPGQGLQFLFEYFSETQRNKGNFPGRFSGRQFSNSRSEMNVSTLELGDSALYLCASSLLSSGGHEQFFGPGTRLTVL.

This clone was found a few times. The chain has TRBV2 and TRBJ1-5, with TRBD1 matching over 8 bases. This CDR3 comprises 16 residues. With V trimmed by 5 bases and J by 1 base, 7 bases remained unmatched. Germline CDR1 SNHLY, CDR2 FYNNEI. The CDR3 DNA reads TGTGCCAGCAGTTATACCGGACAGGGAAGCAATCAGCCCCAGCATTTT. This gives the protein CASSYTGQGSNQPQHF. Full variable domain (missing parts from reference TRBV2 and TRBJ1-5): EPEVTQTPSHQVTQMGQEVILRCVPISNHLYFYWYRQILGQKVEFLVSFYNNEISEKSEIFDDQFSVERPDGSNFTLKIRSTKLEDSAMYFCASSYTGQGSNQPQHFGDGTRLSIL.

The rearrangement joins TRBV20-1 to TRBJ1-2, with TRBD1 as a possible D gene (5 bases). The V and J ends lost 5 bases and 8 bases respectively, with 12 bases between them. Germline CDR1 and CDR2: DFQATT and SNEGSKA (reference sequence). This CDR3 spans 11 amino acids. The CDR3 protein is CSARRGNGYTF. The CDR3 DNA reads TGCAGTGCTCGTAGGGGAAACGGCTACACCTTC.

This clone was detected a few times. The rearrangement uses TRBV29-1 and TRBJ2-5, with a tentative D call TRBD1 (5 bases). Trimming took 3 bases from V and 1 from J, leaving 6 bases between them. CDR1 and CDR2 from the germline V gene are SQVTM and ANQGSEA. The CDR3 is 12 residues long. This CDR3 reads CSVDRVQETQYF. As DNA, the CDR3 is TGCAGCGTTGACAGGGTCCAAGAGACCCAGTACTTC.

This clone was recorded at least ten times. This chain links TRBV28 with TRBJ2-4; D remains unclear. The V end was cut by 6 bases, the J end by 6 bases, with 12 bases between. Germline V CDR1 and CDR2: MDHEN, SYDVKM. The CDR3 has 13 amino acids. Here the CDR3 reads CASRVPVLNIQYF. The CDR3 nucleotides read TGTGCCAGCAGGGTCCCGGTCCTAAACATTCAGTACTTC.

V and J are TRBV4-2 and TRBJ1-5; D remains ambiguous. Trimming stripped 2 bases from V and 7 bases from J, with 9 bases between. Germline V lookup: CDR1 LGHNA, CDR2 YNFKEQ. This CDR3 comprises 13 residues. The CDR3 region has the DNA TGTGCCAGCAGCCAACAACCCGGGCAGCCCCAGCATTTT. Amino acid sequence: CASSQQPGQPQHF.

V usage is TRBV19 and J usage is TRBJ1-4; D not certain. Trimming left V 6 bases short and J 8 bases short, with 10 bases between. Germline assignment: CDR1 LNHDA and CDR2 SQIVND (reference sequence). The CDR3 loop spans 12 amino acids. CDR3 sequence reads: CASRSGSEKLFF. CDR3 nucleotide sequence: TGTGCCAGTAGATCGGGGTCCGAAAAACTGTTTTTT.

This clone was seen only a few times. This chain connects TRBV6-1 to TRBJ2-4, with no clear D. With 3 bases removed from V and 0 bases from J, the gap between germline ends came to 12 bases. The CDR3 is made up of 16 amino acids. The germline V gene has CDR1 MNHNS and CDR2 SASEGT. The CDR3 spells CASSDRSRLAKNIQYF. The CDR3 coding sequence is TGTGCCAGCAGTGATAGGAGCAGACTAGCCAAAAACATTCAGTACTTC.

The V gene is TRBV4-3, the J gene TRBJ1-6; no clear D. V lost 0 bases to trimming and J lost 8 bases, with 5 bases between them. In germline, CDR1 is LGHNA, CDR2 YSLEER. This CDR3 has 13 residues. The CDR3: CASSQDIDSPLHF. As DNA, the CDR3 is TGCGCCAGCAGCCAAGATATAGATTCACCCCTCCACTTT.

This clone was counted many times. The chain has TRBV5-1 and TRBJ1-6, with TRBD1 matching over 8 bases. V lost 6 bases to trimming and J lost 10 bases; unmatched junction nucleotides: 9. The CDR3 sequence is 14 residues long. Looked up from germline, CDR1 is SGHRS and CDR2 is YFSETQ. This CDR3 is CASTPGTGGSPLHF. Written as DNA, the CDR3 is TGCGCCAGCACACCCGGGACAGGAGGATCACCCCTCCACTTT.

In its sample, this clone was seen a few times. The rearrangement joins TRBV11-2 to TRBJ1-1, with 8 bases aligning to TRBD1. With 7 bases clipped from V and 2 bases from J, the junction kept 9 bases outside the gene matches. The CDR3 consists of 15 residues. CDR1 is SGHAT and CDR2 is FQNNGV in the germline V gene. The CDR3 region is CASTNRGDGNTEAFF. DNA of the CDR3: TGTGCCAGCACAAACAGGGGGGACGGCAACACTGAAGCTTTCTTT.

CDR3 in amino acids: CASSWEDYGYTF. The CDR3 nucleotides read TGTGCCAGCAGCTGGGAGGACTATGGCTACACCTTC. This chain uses TRBV5-8 with TRBJ1-2; D is unresolved. Trimming took 3 bases from V and 3 from J, leaving 6 bases between them. CDR3 length: 12 amino acids. CDR1 is SGHTS, CDR2 YDEGEE, per germline.

Turning to this clone: At one of its ends the junction is not consistent with the germline gene, which may arise from a read error. The chain uses TRBV19 and TRBJ1-1, with a possible D match to TRBD1 (5 bases). The CDR3 runs to 18 residues. CDR1 is LNHDA and CDR2 is SQIVND in the germline V gene (reference sequence). CDR3 sequence reads: CASSRAGGIRLLHTEAFF. Written as DNA, the CDR3 is TGTGCCAGCAGTAGGGCGGGGGGGATACGATTGCTCCACACTGAAGCTTTCTTT.

This clone was observed a few times. Other DNA sequences from this sample encode an identical CDR3 as well. The gene calls are TRBV7-8 and TRBJ1-2, with a tentative D call TRBD1 (6 bases). The germline CDR1 and CDR2 sequences are SGHVS and FQNEAQ. CDR3 length equals 14 residues. V dropped 0 bases and J dropped 6 bases, with 11 bases sitting between them. This CDR3 reads CASSLAQGRDGYTF. The CDR3, as DNA: TGTGCCAGCAGCTTAGCGCAGGGGAGGGATGGCTACACCTTC.

This clone was recorded at least ten times. The chain has TRBV18 and TRBJ2-7, with 7 positions matching TRBD1. Germline CDR1 is KGHSH and CDR2 is LQKENI. There are 13 residues in the CDR3. V lost 3 bases to trimming and J lost 5 bases; unmatched junction nucleotides: 4. The CDR3 is CASSPTGWDEQYF. CDR3 DNA: TGTGCCAGCTCACCGACAGGGTGGGACGAGCAGTACTTC.

J is TRBJ1-2 and V is TRBV30; D unresolved. V dropped 4 bases and J dropped 7 bases, with 16 bases sitting between them. From germline, CDR1 is GTSNPN and CDR2 SVGIG (reference sequence). This CDR3 has 13 amino acids. This chain's CDR3 is CAWIPQSRGGYTF. The CDR3 DNA is TGTGCCTGGATTCCACAGAGCCGGGGTGGCTACACCTTC.

The sample holds a few counts of this clone. Other DNA sequences of this sample code for an identical CDR3. This chain links TRBV7-9 with TRBJ1-1; the D is unclear. There are 11 residues in the CDR3. V lost 5 bases and J 3 bases, leaving 4 bases between the germline ends. The germline gives CDR1 SEHNR, CDR2 FQNEAQ (reference sequence). The CDR3 DNA sequence: TGTGCCAGCAGCCGTTACACTGAAGCTTTCTTT. Amino acid sequence: CASSRYTEAFF. The full variable domain, rest sourced from reference TRBV7-9 and TRBJ1-1, is DTGVSQNPRHKITKRGQNVTFRCDPISEHNRLYWYRQTLGQGPEFLTYFQNEAQLEKSRLLSDRFSAERPKGSFSTLEIQRTEQGDSAMYLCASSRYTEAFFGQGTRLTVV.